This entry lists 15 T cell receptor beta chains sequenced from one sample in a study of cytomegalovirus exposure and HLA in healthy donors. This table comes from immunoSEQ multiplex PCR, and its TCRdb copy is limited to in-frame clones, with some not included. This table has about 56,000 clones, 93% appearing once. The sample taken for sequencing was PBMCs. Receptor source: a woman under 30 in good health and CMV-seropositive.

The chain recombines TRBV10-2 with TRBJ1-2; 8 bases line up with TRBD1. The CDR3 has 15 residues. CDR1 and CDR2 from the germline V gene are WSHSY and SAAADI. V shed 8 bases, J shed 2 bases, and the junction held 10 bases outside the gene matches. The DNA for the CDR3 is TGCGCCAGCGGGACAGGCGTCGGGTGGAACTATGGCTACACCTTC. This encodes CASGTGVGWNYGYTF.

This chain connects TRBV6-6 to TRBJ1-2; weak D call: TRBD1 (5 bases). Trimming removed 7 bases at V and 3 bases at J, with 12 bases between. Germline lookup yields CDR1 MNHNY and CDR2 SVGAGI (reference sequence). This CDR3 contains 13 residues. The CDR3 here is CASTPTGDYGYTF. CDR3 nucleotides: TGTGCCAGCACCCCGACGGGGGACTATGGCTACACCTTC.

The chain employs TRBV25-1 and TRBJ2-5, with D unresolved. The germline gives CDR1 MGHDK, CDR2 SYGVNS. The V gene lost 5 bases and the J gene lost 7 bases, with 8 bases spanning the gap. This CDR3 spans 11 amino acids. CDR3 sequence: CASSKRGTQYF. CDR3 DNA: TGTGCCAGCAGTAAACGAGGGACCCAGTACTTC.

The gene calls are TRBV10-3 and TRBJ2-1; 8 bases agree with TRBD2. V lost 7 bases, J lost 4 bases, and 6 bases stayed unmatched. The CDR3 has 14 amino acids. Germline CDR1 reads ENHRY; CDR2 reads SYGVKD. The CDR3 DNA is TGTGCCATCACCGCGGGGGGATTATACAATGAGCAGTTCTTC. Amino acids: CAITAGGLYNEQFF.

The chain employs TRBV13 and TRBJ2-7; 9 bases are a match to TRBD1. The CDR3 contains 14 residues. CDR1 is PRHDT, CDR2 FYEKMQ, per germline (reference sequence). Germline trimming cut 5 bases from V and 2 bases from J; bases unmatched to any gene: 4. In nucleotides, the CDR3 is TGTGCCAGCAGCCTGGGACAGGGAACCTACGAGCAGTACTTC. This codes for CASSLGQGTYEQYF.

Written as DNA, the CDR3 is TGCGCCAGCAGCCAAGATCGCACAGGGGTAGGGTCACCCCTCCACTTT. It yields the protein CASSQDRTGVGSPLHF. The rearrangement joins TRBV4-3 to TRBJ1-6; 7 positions match TRBD1. CDR3 size: 16 residues. With V trimmed by 0 bases and J by 10 bases, 9 bases remained unmatched. CDR1 and CDR2 (germline): LGHNA, YSLEER.

This chain connects TRBV28 to TRBJ2-1, with 10 bases matching TRBD1. The germline gives CDR1 MDHEN, CDR2 SYDVKM. The junction had 17 bases not matched to a gene; V was cut back by 5 bases and J by 16 bases. CDR3 size: 15 residues. The CDR3 nucleotides are TGTGCCAGCAGTCTCTCGACAGGGGGCATCCCTTCCTTCTTCTTC. This gives the protein CASSLSTGGIPSFFF.

Regarding this clone: This could be a read error, since a much larger clone is one nucleotide away. Additional DNA sequences in this sample encode the identical CDR3. V gene TRBV6-1 combines with J gene TRBJ2-3; TRBD2 aligns across 13 bases. Per germline, CDR1 MNHNS and CDR2 SASEGT. The CDR3 covers 15 residues. After removal of 2 bases from V and 4 bases from J, the junction contained 0 bases not matched to a gene. In nucleotides, the CDR3 is TGTGCCAGCAGTGAAACTAGCGGGGGGGCAGATACGCAGTATTTT. Translating it yields CASSETSGGADTQYF.

The chain joins TRBV6-5 to TRBJ1-1; the D is unclear. Looked up from germline, CDR1 is MNHEY and CDR2 is SVGAGI. This CDR3 contains 13 residues. Trimming left V 0 bases short and J 7 bases short, with 9 bases between. Here the CDR3 DNA reads TGTGCCAGCAGTTACTCGAGGCCCGGTGAAGCTTTCTTT. Its protein product is CASSYSRPGEAFF.

V is TRBV27 and J is TRBJ2-3; weak D call: TRBD1 (6 bases). CDR1 is MNHEY, CDR2 SMNVEV, per germline (reference sequence). Trimming took 6 bases from V and 2 from J, leaving 21 bases between them. This CDR3 is built from 17 residues. The CDR3 spells CASSPKWGRESTDTQYF. CDR3 nucleotide sequence: TGTGCCAGCAGCCCTAAGTGGGGGCGAGAGTCCACAGATACGCAGTATTTT.

V and J are TRBV6-1 and TRBJ2-2; 9 bases map to TRBD2. Germline-derived CDR1 and CDR2 are MNHNS and SASEGT. The CDR3 extends over 15 amino acids. With V trimmed by 3 bases and J by 5 bases, 4 bases remained unmatched. CDR3: CASSEASGDTGELFF. In nucleotides, the CDR3 is TGTGCCAGCAGTGAGGCTAGCGGGGATACCGGGGAGCTGTTTTTT.

The chain joins TRBV10-1 to TRBJ2-1; the D gene is possibly TRBD2 (6 bases). The CDR3 totals 17 residues. V was clipped by 5 bases and J by 0 bases, with 17 bases between them. The germline V gene has CDR1 WNHNN and CDR2 SYGVQD (reference sequence). The CDR3 protein is CASSRDSVASSYNEQFF. The DNA of the CDR3 is TGCGCCAGCAGTCGGGACTCCGTAGCGAGCTCCTACAATGAGCAGTTCTTC.

The rearrangement links TRBV7-9 to TRBJ1-2; TRBD1 aligns across 7 bases. CDR3 size: 13 residues. CDR1 is SEHNR, CDR2 FQNEAQ, per germline (reference sequence). J lost 7 bases, V lost 5 bases, and 7 bases had no gene match. The CDR3, as DNA: TGTGCCAGCAGCGGCGACAGGGTCTTTGGCTACACCTTC. It is translated as CASSGDRVFGYTF.

This clone was seen only once. The chain has TRBV7-9 and TRBJ1-1; 9 nucleotides agree with TRBD1. CDR3 length: 16 residues. From germline, CDR1 is SEHNR and CDR2 FQNEAQ (reference sequence). With V trimmed by 5 bases and J by 8 bases, 15 bases remained unmatched. CDR3: CASSLGTGKAQEEAFF. For the CDR3, the DNA is TGTGCCAGCAGCCTCGGGACAGGGAAGGCTCAGGAAGAAGCTTTCTTT. Full variable domain (outside the CDR3, taken from reference TRBV7-9 and TRBJ1-1): DTGVSQNPRHKITKRGQNVTFRCDPISEHNRLYWYRQTLGQGPEFLTYFQNEAQLEKSRLLSDRFSAERPKGSFSTLEIQRTEQGDSAMYLCASSLGTGKAQEEAFFGQGTRLTVV.

The chain carries TRBV5-6 and TRBJ2-5; 9 nucleotides line up with TRBD2. Per germline, CDR1 SGHDT and CDR2 YYEEEE. The CDR3 length is 15 residues. V shed 5 bases and J 7 bases; nucleotides not matched to a gene: 12. CDR3 in DNA: TGTGCCAGCAGACCCCCGGGACTAGCATGGGGGACCCAGTACTTC. Translating gives CASRPPGLAWGTQYF.